This TCR beta chain came from a study of shared T cell receptors in the human thymus (dated by TCRdb to the early 2020s). Background for the entire study: The study investigated the way shared, self-reactive T-cell receptor alpha chains are produced in the human thymus.

The CDR3, cysteine through phenylalanine, is 13 amino acids long. The kept DNA is CDR3 alone, 39 bases in frame from the first base. Looking up the germline V gene yields CDR1 SGHDN and CDR2 FVKESK. Trimmed from V: 4 bases; trimmed from J: 5 bases; junction bases lacking a gene match: 3. Library method: the immunoSEQ multiplex PCR assay. The clones in this table, taken by TCRdb from immuneACCESS, are in-frame only. Not every clone is retained; where verified, under half of the shortfall comes from an unresolved V gene, and the cause of the rest is unknown. The sample contains fewer than 700,000 clones, over 75% of them found a single time. 0.0095% to 0.013% of the sample goes to the ten largest clones. This clone was seen a single time. Its antigen target is currently unknown. Base-call qualities are not available, and no considerably larger clone is one nucleotide away. This same sample was also taken into another study, of human thymus T cells. According to the second study: The donors were immunologically healthy infants in Finland who had open corrective cardiac surgery for congenital heart defects. Thymus tissue was obtained as surgical resects removed during corrective cardiac surgery. Usage of V and J gene segments appeared to be biased in both the thymic and the peripheral blood repertoires. According to the related research, thymic TCR repertoires were highly overlapping among unrelated individuals. The study described the TCR alpha and beta repertoires in under ten infant thymus samples and four matching peripheral blood samples. The infant donors were roughly 7 to 244 days old, and the cohort included over five males and two females. After being mechanically released from the tissue, thymocytes were kept at -70 degrees C in pellets of about 8.5-32 million cells. A QIAsymphony instrument was used to extract genomic DNA from the frozen cell pellets. The immunoSEQ multiplex PCR assay was used to amplify the TCRB and TCRAD loci from a standardized quantity of quality-controlled genomic DNA. The amplicons covered the V(D)J region and were long enough to include the CDR3 and to identify the V and J genes. Amplicon sequencing was performed on an Illumina platform through the commercial immunoSEQ service. Primer bias and sequencing errors were corrected as previously described, and TCRAD and TCRB were defined on the basis of the IMGT database. The repertoires were analysed using immunoSEQ Analyzer 3.0 and VDJTools for basic statistics, V/J segment usage, diversity estimates, rarefaction and pairwise overlap. Diversity was estimated with Chao1, ChaoE, Efron-Thisted, Shannon and inverse Simpson indices, and also on datasets down-sampled to the smallest sample. Repertoire overlap was assessed by strict matching of CDR3 nucleotide sequence, V gene and J gene, and clustering was done by Jaccard-based multidimensional scaling. On average, thymus samples yielded 810,000 or so unique TCRB clonotypes, whereas blood samples yielded around 84,000.

The V gene is TRBV14 and the J gene is TRBJ2-7; 9 middle bases align to TRBD1. The sample was thymocytes. The clonotype was recovered from a boy younger than two with a congenital heart defect. Donor details come from another sample of the same person, matched by shared clones. The nucleotide sequence reads as follows: TGTGCCAGCAGCCGGGACAGGGTTCACGAGCAGTACTTC. This codes for CASSRDRVHEQYF.